This TCR beta chain is from a study of T cell responses to AZD1222 COVID-19 vaccine. The data were produced by immunoSEQ multiplex PCR, yet TCRdb's version contains in-frame clones alone and is incomplete. The data contain around 160,000 clones, 88% of them singletons. Germline lookup yields CDR1 MDHEN and CDR2 SYDVKM. Trimming took off 7 bases at V and 3 bases at J, with 18 bases between the two ends. There are 15 residues in the CDR3. The TCR was taken from an adult in good health. J is TRBJ1-1 and V is TRBV28; the D gene is possibly TRBD1 (6 bases). The sample was peripheral blood, taken on day 0 of AZD1222 vaccination. CDR3 nucleotides: TGTGCCAGCATCCCCTCTCGGGGGCGGGACACTGAAGCTTTCTTT. Protein: CASIPSRGRDTEAFF.